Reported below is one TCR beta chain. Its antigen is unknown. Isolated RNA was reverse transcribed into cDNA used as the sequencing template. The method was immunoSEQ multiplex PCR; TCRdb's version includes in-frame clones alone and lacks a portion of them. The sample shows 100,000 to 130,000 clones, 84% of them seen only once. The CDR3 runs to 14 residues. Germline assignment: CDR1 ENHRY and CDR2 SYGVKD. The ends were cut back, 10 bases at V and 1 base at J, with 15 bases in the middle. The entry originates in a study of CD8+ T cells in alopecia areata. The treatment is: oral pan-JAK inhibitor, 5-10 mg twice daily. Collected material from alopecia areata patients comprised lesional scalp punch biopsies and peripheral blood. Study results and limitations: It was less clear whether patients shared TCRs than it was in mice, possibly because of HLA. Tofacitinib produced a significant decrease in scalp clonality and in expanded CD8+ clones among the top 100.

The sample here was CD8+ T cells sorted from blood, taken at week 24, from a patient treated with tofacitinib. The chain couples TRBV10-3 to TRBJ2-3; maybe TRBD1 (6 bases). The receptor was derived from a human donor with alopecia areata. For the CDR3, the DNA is TGTGCCACCAGGAAAGGGGGTGGCACAGATACGCAGTATTTT. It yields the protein CATRKGGGTDTQYF.